These 2 T cell receptor beta chains were sequenced from one sample in a study of CD8+ T cells in alopecia areata. Treatment given: oral pan-JAK inhibitor, 5-10 mg twice daily. RNA extraction and reverse transcription yielded cDNA as sequencing template. The data were produced by immunoSEQ multiplex PCR, yet TCRdb's version contains in-frame clones alone and is incomplete. Among 210,000 or so clones listed, approximately 65% were seen once. The specimen was CD4+ T cells sorted from blood, collected at week 44, from a patient treated with tofacitinib. All receptors derive from a human donor with alopecia areata.

This chain joins TRBV7-9 and TRBJ1-2; D uncertain. V lost 6 bases to trimming and J lost 3 bases, with 8 bases between them. The CDR3 spans 12 residues. The germline CDR1 and CDR2 sequences are SEHNR and FQNEAQ (reference sequence). The CDR3 sequence is CASSDMHYGYTF. In DNA form, the CDR3 reads TGTGCCAGCAGTGACATGCACTATGGCTACACCTTC.

The CDR3 protein is CAWSGGGYGYTF. As DNA, the CDR3 is TGTGCCTGGAGTGGAGGCGGGTATGGCTACACCTTC. The chain uses TRBV30 and TRBJ1-2, with no clear D. From germline, CDR1 is GTSNPN and CDR2 SVGIG (reference sequence). Trimming took 1 base from V and 5 from J, leaving 8 bases between them. The CDR3 covers 12 residues. Supplemented by reference TRBV30 and TRBJ1-2, the full variable domain reads SQTIHQWPATLVQPVGSPLSLECTVEGTSNPNLYWYRQAAGRGLQLLFYSVGIGQISSEVPQNLSASRPQDRQFILSSKKLLLSDSGFYLCAWSGGGYGYTFGSGTRLTVV.